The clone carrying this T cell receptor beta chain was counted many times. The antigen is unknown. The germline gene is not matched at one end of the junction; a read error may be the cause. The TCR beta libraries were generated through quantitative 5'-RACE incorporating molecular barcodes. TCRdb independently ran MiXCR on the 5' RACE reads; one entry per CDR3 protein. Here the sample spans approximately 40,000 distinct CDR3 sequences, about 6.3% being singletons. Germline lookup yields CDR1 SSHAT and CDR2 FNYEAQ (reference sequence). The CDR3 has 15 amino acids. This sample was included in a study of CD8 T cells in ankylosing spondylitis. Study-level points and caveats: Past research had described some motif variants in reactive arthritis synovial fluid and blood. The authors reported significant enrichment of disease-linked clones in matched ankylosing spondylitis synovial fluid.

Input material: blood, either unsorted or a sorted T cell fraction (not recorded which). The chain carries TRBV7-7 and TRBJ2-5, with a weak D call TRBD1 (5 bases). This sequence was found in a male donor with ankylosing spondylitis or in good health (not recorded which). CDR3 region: CASSPLPRDWETQYF. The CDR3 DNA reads TGTGCTAGCAGCCCGCTCCCCAGGGATTGGGAGACCCAGTACTTC.